This TCR beta chain derives from a study of blood T cells in healthy people across ages. This clonotype has just a few counts. Antigen specificity is unknown. Broader study findings: Whereas aged donors had fewer naive CD4+ cells, long-lived donors had more of them and higher diversity.

Germline V gives CDR1 SGHTA, CDR2 FQGNSA. V was pared by 5 bases and J by 2 bases, with 6 bases of the junction left unmatched. The CDR3 has 16 residues. Primers used in a second PCR of roughly 6 to 11 cycles were a sample-barcoded 5' primer and a J-beta primer mix. TCRdb re-called the 5' RACE reads through MiXCR, storing one row per CDR3 protein. The table records 1.8 million or so distinct CDR3 sequences, about two fifths of them present only once. The sequencing input was blood. This chain joins TRBV7-2 and TRBJ2-3, with TRBD2 identical over 11 bases. This TCR was sampled from a human donor in good health. CDR3 nucleotide sequence: TGTGCCAGCAGCACTAGCGGGGGACTACTCACAGATACGCAGTATTTT. Translation gives CASSTSGGLLTDTQYF.